Listed below are T cell receptor beta chains from one sample, sequenced in a study of control samples from healthy donors and cancer patients. The method was immunoSEQ multiplex PCR; TCRdb's version includes in-frame clones alone and lacks a portion of them. The repertoire holds under 450,000 clones, with around 90% as singletons. Sequences were obtained from PBMCs. These receptors were obtained from a man aged 35 to 55 with head and neck cancer. Both conserved end residues are part of each CDR3.

j_call v_call cdr3_aa
TRBJ2-7 TRBV23-1 CASLSPGQGSYEQYF
TRBJ2-3 TRBV5-1 CASSLVADTQYF
TRBJ1-2 TRBV27 CASSYRTGNRGGYTF
TRBJ2-5 TRBV6-5 CASRGRRLETQYF
TRBJ1-2 TRBV18 CASSPAPGEDGYTF
TRBJ1-6 TRBV18 CASSPGGDSPLHF
TRBJ2-7 TRBV9 CASSVSTGGYEQYF
TRBJ1-3 TRBV10-3 CAISEQVASGNTIYF
TRBJ2-7 TRBV28 CASSLWLAGGIVYEQYF
TRBJ2-7 TRBV6-1 CASRSPSGLFYEQYF
TRBJ1-3 TRBV27 CASSLKGPSGNTIYF
TRBJ1-6 TRBV6-5 CASNPGSGNSPLHF
TRBJ2-6 TRBV19 CASSMGTVSGANVLTF
TRBJ1-1 TRBV6-1 CASSDSATRTEAFF
TRBJ2-2 TRBV11-2 CASSLRRGTGELFF
TRBJ2-1 TRBV30 CAWSGGLAGGRSSYNEQFF
TRBJ1-5 TRBV19 CASSPGTGGQPQHF
TRBJ2-1 TRBV5-1 CASSYTSYGQVPYNEQFF
TRBJ2-7 TRBV27 CASSFRSSGAYEQYF
TRBJ2-3 TRBV7-2 CASRSISGHYTDTQYF
TRBJ1-1 TRBV30 CAWDPGQAINTEAFF
TRBJ2-1 TRBV5-6 CASSLVSGGVGEQFF
TRBJ2-1 TRBV11-2 CASRTNWNEQFF
TRBJ2-3 TRBV10-1 CASSPFLGGGTDTQYF
TRBJ1-2 TRBV2 CASSNNFNYGYTF
TRBJ1-1 TRBV9 CASNVGGGRTEAFF
TRBJ1-5 TRBV6-5 CASSRGAGEQPQHF
TRBJ2-4 TRBV11-2 CASSRPSENIQYF
TRBJ2-6 TRBV6-5 CASSYSSSGANVLTF
TRBJ1-6 TRBV7-2 CASSLVGPDNSPLHF
TRBJ2-5 TRBV5-4 CASSLSAWRETQYF
TRBJ2-7 TRBV19 CASSTVRDHASYEQYF
TRBJ1-1 TRBV5-1 CASSLVSLNTEAFF
TRBJ2-7 TRBV30 CAWSPPFREQYF
TRBJ2-1 TRBV9 CASSAPPLYNEQFF
TRBJ1-5 TRBV3-1/TRBV3-2 CASSHSPDYSNQPQHF
TRBJ1-1 TRBV13 CASSLANYRGPEAFF
TRBJ2-7 TRBV5-1 CARETVEGAYEQYF